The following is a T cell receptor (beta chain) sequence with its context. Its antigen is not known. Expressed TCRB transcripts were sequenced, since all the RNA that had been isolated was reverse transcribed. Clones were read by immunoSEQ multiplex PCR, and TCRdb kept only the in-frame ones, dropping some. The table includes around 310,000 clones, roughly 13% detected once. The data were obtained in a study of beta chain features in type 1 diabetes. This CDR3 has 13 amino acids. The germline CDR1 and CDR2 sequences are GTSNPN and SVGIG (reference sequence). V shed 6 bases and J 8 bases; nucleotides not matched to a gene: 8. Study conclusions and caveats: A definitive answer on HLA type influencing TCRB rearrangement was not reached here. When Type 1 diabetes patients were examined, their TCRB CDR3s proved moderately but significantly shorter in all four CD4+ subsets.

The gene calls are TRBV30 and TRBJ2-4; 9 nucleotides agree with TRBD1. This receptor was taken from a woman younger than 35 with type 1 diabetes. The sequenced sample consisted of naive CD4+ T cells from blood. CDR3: CACVTGGSDIQYF. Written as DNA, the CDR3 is TGTGCCTGCGTTACAGGGGGCTCTGACATTCAGTACTTC.